What follows describes a single T cell receptor (beta chain). V was clipped by 1 base and J by 9 bases, with 10 bases between them. Germline CDR1 is SSHAT and CDR2 is FNYEAQ (reference sequence). The CDR3 covers 13 residues. These data come from a study of cytomegalovirus exposure and HLA in healthy donors. Primers for the PCR totalled 60 Vbeta and 13 Jbeta. The table came from immunoSEQ multiplex PCR; TCRdb's copy has only in-frame clones and leaves some out. This sample yields some 170,000 clones, of which approximately 80% are seen a single time; roughly 1.3% belongs to the top ten. What was sequenced was PBMCs. The chain carries TRBV7-7 and TRBJ1-5; TRBD1 is a possible D gene (6 bases). The sequence was obtained from a woman in her forties or fifties in good health and CMV-seronegative. CDR3 in DNA: TGTGCCAGCAGCTTAGGTACAGGGTCGCCCCAGCATTTT. Protein: CASSLGTGSPQHF.